This TCR beta chain stems from a study of CXCR3-negative and CXCR3-positive naive CD8 T cells. Overall study: About 140 million TRB reads were obtained in total, which works out to about 1.5 +/- 0.3 million per library.

The CDR3 contains 15 residues. Points on this clonotype: Antigen specificity is unknown.

Every individual CD8+ T cell subset underwent sorting in triplicate at approximately 280,000 cells apiece. 5' RACE with UMI labels generated the TRB cDNA libraries. After re-calling the 5' RACE reads, TCRdb lists one entry per CDR3 protein, DNA absent. The sample's table shows 140,000 to 150,000 distinct CDR3 sequences. Study-wide findings and caveats: TRB CDR3 hydrophobicity was greater in CXCR3-positive naive cells than in CXCR3-negative naive cells. The study found that naive CXCR3-negative and CXCR3-positive cells shared TRBV-TRBJ usage, while memory cells differed.

The V call is TRBV21-1, the J call TRBJ2-5. TRBV21-1 represents a pseudogene. The TCR was taken from a human donor in good health. Some clones in this sample may be carry-over from other donors' samples. The specimen sequenced was naive CXCR3+ CD8+ T cells from blood. Described subset: CD45RO-CCR7+CD27+CD95- naive CD8+ T cells expressing CXCR3 (TNR3+). The CDR3 loop is CASSKAQREGETQYF.